This entry describes one T cell receptor beta chain. Its target is unknown. The sample comes from a study of shared clonotypes between healthy human individuals. Study findings and constraints: Rarefaction demonstrated incomplete sorted-subset sequencing despite large depth.

TCRdb's copy holds only in-frame clones and misses some; the assay was immunoSEQ multiplex PCR. This table has some 2.1 million clones, about 95% appearing once. CD45RO-negative cells were positively selected for CCR7, leaving out terminally differentiated effector memory CD45RA+ cells. Germline V gives CDR1 MGHRA, CDR2 YSYEKL. The CDR3 sequence is 15 residues long. J gave up 7 bases and V 0 bases, and 8 bases lay outside the gene matches. What was sequenced was naive CD8+ T cells sorted from blood. This chain connects TRBV4-1 to TRBJ2-7; 8 bases are a match to TRBD1. The clonotype was recovered from a man aged 18-30 years in good health. DNA for the CDR3: TGCGCCAGCAGCCAAGATCAGGGACAGGCCCGGGAGCAGTACTTC. Amino acid sequence: CASSQDQGQAREQYF.